One T cell receptor beta chain is described in this entry. Its matching antigen is unknown. Its ends do not fully match the called genes, so a read error is possible. One entry per CDR3 protein results from TCRdb running MiXCR on the PCR reads. The sample has fewer than 350,000 distinct CDR3 sequences; over 20% are singletons. These data originate in a study of molecular identifiers for immune sequencing clone quantification. General study results and limits: Barcode collisions between identical TCR molecules could shrink estimates of highly expanded clone sizes.

This CDR3 is 16 amino acids long. The V gene's germline CDR1 is MNHEY and CDR2 SMNVEV (reference sequence). From roughly 20,000 to 1,000,000 sorted cells, naive CD8 libraries were generated with 10%, 30% or 50% RNA. This TCR was recovered from a human donor in good health. Some libraries in this study had Jurkat cell RNA spiked in. The chain carries TRBV27 and TRBJ2-1; D is unresolved. The sample taken for sequencing was naive CD8+ T cells from blood, with Jurkat cell RNA spiked in. Subset: FACS-sorted CD8+CD4-CCR7+CD45RA+ naive T cells. This CDR3 reads CVSSTLMGPSYNEQFF. The DNA for the CDR3 is TGTGTCAGCAGTACCCTAATGGGCCCCTCCTACAATGAGCAGTTCTTC.